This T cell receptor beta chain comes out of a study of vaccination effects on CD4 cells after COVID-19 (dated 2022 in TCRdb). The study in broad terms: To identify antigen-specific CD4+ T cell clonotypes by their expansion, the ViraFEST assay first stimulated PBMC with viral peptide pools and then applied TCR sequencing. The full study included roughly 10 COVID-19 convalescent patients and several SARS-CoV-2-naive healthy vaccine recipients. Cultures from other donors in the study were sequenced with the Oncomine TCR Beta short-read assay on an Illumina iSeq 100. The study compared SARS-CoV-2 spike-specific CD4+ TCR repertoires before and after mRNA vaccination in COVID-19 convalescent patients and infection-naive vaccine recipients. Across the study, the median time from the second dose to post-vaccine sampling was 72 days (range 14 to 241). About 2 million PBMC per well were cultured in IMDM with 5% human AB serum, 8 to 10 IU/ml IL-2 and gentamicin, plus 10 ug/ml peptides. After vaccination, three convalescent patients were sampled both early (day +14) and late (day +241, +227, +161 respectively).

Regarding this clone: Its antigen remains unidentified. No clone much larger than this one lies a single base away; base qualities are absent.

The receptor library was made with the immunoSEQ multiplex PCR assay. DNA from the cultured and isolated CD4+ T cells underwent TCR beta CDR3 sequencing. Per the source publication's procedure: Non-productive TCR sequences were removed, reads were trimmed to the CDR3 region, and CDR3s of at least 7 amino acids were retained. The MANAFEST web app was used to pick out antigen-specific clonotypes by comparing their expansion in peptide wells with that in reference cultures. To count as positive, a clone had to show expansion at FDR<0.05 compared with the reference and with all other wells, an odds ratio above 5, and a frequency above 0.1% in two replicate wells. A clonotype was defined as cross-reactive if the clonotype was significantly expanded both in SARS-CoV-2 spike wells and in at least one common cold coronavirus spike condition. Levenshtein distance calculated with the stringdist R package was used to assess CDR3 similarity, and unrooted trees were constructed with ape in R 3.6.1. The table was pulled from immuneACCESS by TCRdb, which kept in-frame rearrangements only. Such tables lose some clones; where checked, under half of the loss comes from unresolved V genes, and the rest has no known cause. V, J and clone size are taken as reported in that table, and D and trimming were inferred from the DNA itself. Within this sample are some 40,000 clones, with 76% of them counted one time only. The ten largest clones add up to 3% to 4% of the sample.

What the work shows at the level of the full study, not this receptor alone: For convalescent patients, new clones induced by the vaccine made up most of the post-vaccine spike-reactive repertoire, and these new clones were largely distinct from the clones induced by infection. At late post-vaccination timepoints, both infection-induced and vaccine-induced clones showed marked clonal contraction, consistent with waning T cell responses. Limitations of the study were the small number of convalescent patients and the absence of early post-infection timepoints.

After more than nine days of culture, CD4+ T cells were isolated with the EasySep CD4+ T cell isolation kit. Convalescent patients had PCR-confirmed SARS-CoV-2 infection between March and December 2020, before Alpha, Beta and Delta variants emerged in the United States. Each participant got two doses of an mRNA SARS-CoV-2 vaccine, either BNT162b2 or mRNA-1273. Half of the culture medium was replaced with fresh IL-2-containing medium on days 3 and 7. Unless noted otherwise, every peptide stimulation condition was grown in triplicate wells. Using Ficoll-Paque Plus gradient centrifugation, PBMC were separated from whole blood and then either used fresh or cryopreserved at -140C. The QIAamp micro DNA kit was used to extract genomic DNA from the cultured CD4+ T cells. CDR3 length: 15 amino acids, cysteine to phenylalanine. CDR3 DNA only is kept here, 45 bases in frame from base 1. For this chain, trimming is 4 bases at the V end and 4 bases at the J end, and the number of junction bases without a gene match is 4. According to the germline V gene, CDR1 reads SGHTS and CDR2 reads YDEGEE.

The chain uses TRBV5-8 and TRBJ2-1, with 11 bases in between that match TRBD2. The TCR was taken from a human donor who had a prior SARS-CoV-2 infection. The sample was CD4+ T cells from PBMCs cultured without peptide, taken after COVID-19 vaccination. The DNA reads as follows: TGTGCCAGCAGCACCGGACTAGCGGGTTACAATGAGCAGTTCTTC. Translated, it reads CASSTGLAGYNEQFF.